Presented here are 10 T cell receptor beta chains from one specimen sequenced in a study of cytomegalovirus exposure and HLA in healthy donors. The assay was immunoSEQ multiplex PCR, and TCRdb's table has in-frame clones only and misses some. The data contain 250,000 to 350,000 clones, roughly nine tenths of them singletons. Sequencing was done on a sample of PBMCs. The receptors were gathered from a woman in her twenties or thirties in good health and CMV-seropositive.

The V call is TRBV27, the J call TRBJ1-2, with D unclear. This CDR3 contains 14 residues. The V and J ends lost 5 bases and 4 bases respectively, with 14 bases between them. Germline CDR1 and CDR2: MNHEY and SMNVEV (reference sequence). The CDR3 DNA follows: TGTGCCAGCAGTCAAAACAGTGCCAGCTATGGCTACACCTTC. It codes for CASSQNSASYGYTF.

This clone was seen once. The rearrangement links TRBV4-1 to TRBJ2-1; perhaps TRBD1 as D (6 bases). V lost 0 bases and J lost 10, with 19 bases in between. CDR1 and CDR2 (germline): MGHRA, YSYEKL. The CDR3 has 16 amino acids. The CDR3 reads CASSQDDGTTRREQFF. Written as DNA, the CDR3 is TGCGCCAGCAGCCAAGATGACGGGACAACCCGACGGGAGCAGTTCTTC.

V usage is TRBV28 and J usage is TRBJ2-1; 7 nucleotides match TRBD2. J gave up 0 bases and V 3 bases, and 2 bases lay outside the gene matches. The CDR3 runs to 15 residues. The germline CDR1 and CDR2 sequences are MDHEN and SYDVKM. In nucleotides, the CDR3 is TGTGCCAGCAGTTTTAGCGGGTACTCCTACAATGAGCAGTTCTTC. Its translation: CASSFSGYSYNEQFF.

This CDR3 is CASRAEGVRASGNTIYF. The CDR3 DNA is TGTGCCAGCAGAGCCGAGGGGGTAAGGGCCTCTGGAAACACCATATATTTT. The chain couples TRBV2 to TRBJ1-3, with D tentatively TRBD1 (6 bases). Germline V gene data show CDR1 as SNHLY and CDR2 as FYNNEI. The CDR3 is made up of 17 amino acids. Between the trimmed V and J ends, which lost 6 bases and 0 bases, there was a span of 18 bases. Full variable domain (missing parts from reference TRBV2 and TRBJ1-3): EPEVTQTPSHQVTQMGQEVILRCVPISNHLYFYWYRQILGQKVEFLVSFYNNEISEKSEIFDDQFSVERPDGSNFTLKIRSTKLEDSAMYFCASRAEGVRASGNTIYFGEGSWLTVV.

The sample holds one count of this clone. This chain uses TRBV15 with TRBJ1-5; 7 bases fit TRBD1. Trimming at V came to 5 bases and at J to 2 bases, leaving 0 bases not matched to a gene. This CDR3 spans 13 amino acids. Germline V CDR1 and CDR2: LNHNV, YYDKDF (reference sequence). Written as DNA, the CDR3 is TGTGCCACCAGCGACAGGGGCAATCAGCCCCAGCATTTT. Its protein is CATSDRGNQPQHF. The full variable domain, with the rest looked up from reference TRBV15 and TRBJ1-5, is DAMVIQNPRYQVTQFGKPVTLSCSQTLNHNVMYWYQQKSSQAPKLLFHYYDKDFNNEADTPDNFQSRRPNTSFCFLDIRSPGLGDTAMYLCATSDRGNQPQHFGDGTRLSIL.

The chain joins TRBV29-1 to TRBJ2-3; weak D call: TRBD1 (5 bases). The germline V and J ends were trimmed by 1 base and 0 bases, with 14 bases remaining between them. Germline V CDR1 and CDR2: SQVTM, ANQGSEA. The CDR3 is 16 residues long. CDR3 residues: CSVEGFRGYSTDTQYF. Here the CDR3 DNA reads TGCAGCGTTGAAGGATTTAGGGGCTATAGCACAGATACGCAGTATTTT.

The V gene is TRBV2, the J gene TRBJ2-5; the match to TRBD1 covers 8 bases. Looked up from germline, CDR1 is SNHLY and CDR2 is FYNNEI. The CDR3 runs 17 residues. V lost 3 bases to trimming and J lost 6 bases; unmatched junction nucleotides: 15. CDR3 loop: CASSDTYLQGVLKTQYF. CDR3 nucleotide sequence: TGTGCCAGCAGTGACACTTATCTACAGGGGGTTTTAAAGACCCAGTACTTC.

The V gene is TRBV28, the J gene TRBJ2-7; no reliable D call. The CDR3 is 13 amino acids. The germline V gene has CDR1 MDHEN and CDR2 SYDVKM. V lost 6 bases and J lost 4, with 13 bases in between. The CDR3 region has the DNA TGTGCCAGCAGCCCTAACCGCCTGTACGAGCAGTACTTC. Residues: CASSPNRLYEQYF.

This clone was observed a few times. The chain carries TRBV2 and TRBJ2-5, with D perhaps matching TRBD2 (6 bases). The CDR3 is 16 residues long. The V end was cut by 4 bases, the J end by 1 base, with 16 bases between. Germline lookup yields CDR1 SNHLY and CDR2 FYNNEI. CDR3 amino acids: CASSGRWGGIQETQYF. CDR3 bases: TGTGCCAGCAGTGGTCGTTGGGGCGGGATCCAAGAGACCCAGTACTTC.

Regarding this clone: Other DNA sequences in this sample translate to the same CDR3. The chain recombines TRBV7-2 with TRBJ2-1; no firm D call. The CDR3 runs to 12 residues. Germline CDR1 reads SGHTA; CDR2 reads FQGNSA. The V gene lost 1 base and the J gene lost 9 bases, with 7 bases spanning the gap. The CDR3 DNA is TGTGCCAGCAGCTTAGTGGGGATTGAGCAGTTCTTC. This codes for CASSLVGIEQFF.